Given below is one T cell receptor beta chain in context. This clonotype was seen many times. Its antigen remains unidentified. The record has no base qualities; no much larger clone is one base away. The source of the sample is a study of identical twins (dated by TCRdb to 2016 to 2017). About the study as a whole: To test whether fetal clonotypes persist, this study deep-sequenced TCR alpha and beta repertoires from monozygotic twins, from unrelated adults of various ages, and from cord blood. To rule out contamination, replicate twin experiments were performed at different times with different library preparation protocols.

The library was obtained by 5' RACE. Reads for this sample came from an Illumina HiSeq 2000. Template switching introduced a universal primer binding site; the final cDNA contained a unique molecular identifier, enabling accurate counting of TCR cDNA molecules. First-strand cDNA for TCR alpha and beta chains was synthesized from specific primers in the conserved constant-segment region. Each cDNA library was double barcoded, with a SMART-Mk sample barcode plus Illumina barcodes, to control for contamination. TruSeq adapter sequences and Illumina sample barcodes were added in two successive PCR steps. The Illumina HiSeq platform was used with custom primers to sequence TCR alpha and beta cDNA libraries. Under the source paper's analysis protocol: Unique molecular identifiers were extracted from raw reads with MiGEC, and CDR3 positions were determined with MiXCR. Recombination models were inferred per individual with the repgenHMM and IGoR tools using an EM algorithm. Shared clonotypes were analyzed with the tcR package in R, and sharing was normalized by the product of cloneset sizes. To study raw recombination without the effects of thymic and clonal selection, out-of-frame nonproductive sequences were analyzed. TCRdb redid the processing of the public reads, applying fastp at Q25 and MiXCR, and retained in-frame beta chains. Every CDR3 protein is listed once, alongside the most common genes and DNA of its rows. The authors' filters were not applied to this entry. The table for this sample lists over 550,000 distinct CDR3 sequences; around 7.4% of them were counted only once. The top ten constitute 1.5% to 2% of the sample.

The germline V gene yields SGHRS for CDR1 and YFSETQ for CDR2. V is cut back by 4 bases and J by 0 bases, with 12 bases in the junction unmatched. The CDR3 covers 17 residues, taking in both the cysteine and the phenylalanine. Only the CDR3 portion is preserved as DNA: 51 bases, with reading frame beginning at the first base. Every donor was a healthy Caucasian. The twin cohort consisted of three pairs of female monozygotic twins, all aged roughly 18 to 29 years. RNA for TCR libraries was isolated from peripheral blood mononuclear cells. Study-level results and caveats: Zero-insertion analyses could be partly confounded by invariant T cells such as MAIT and iNKT, although diverse VJ usage argued against such confounding for most clonotypes. Because the same donors could not be followed over many years, conclusions were based on cross-sectional statistical analysis. Abundant cord blood beta clonotypes had fewer insertions, young adult naive repertoires showed a similar but weaker trend, and memory repertoires showed no such trend. Compared with coincidental sharing between unrelated individuals, an excess of low generation-probability sequences was observed among out-of-frame TCR alpha sequences shared between twins. Out-of-frame TCR alpha sharing in monozygotic twins was systematically underestimated by recombination models, whereas sharing between unrelated individuals was in agreement with the recombination models. A weaker excess of twin sharing was found in beta out-of-frame sequences because the signal-to-noise ratio was lowered by fewer shared sequences.

This sample was shared with a second study, whose subject was yellow fever vaccine responses in identical twins. The second study reports: According to the authors, in identical twins the way T cells responded to vaccination appeared partly convergent and partly personalized. Focusing on identical twins, the study followed the T cell clones that responded to the vaccine, and did so with precision.

This receptor was obtained from a woman aged 18-35 years in good health. In this chain, TRBV5-1 is recombined with TRBJ2-7; the central 8 bases match TRBD2. Sequencing was carried out using PBMCs. The DNA sequence is given as TGCGCCAGCAGCCCTGCTGCGGGGGGAAGGAGCTCCTACGAGCAGTACTTC. It is translated as CASSPAAGGRSSYEQYF.